This TCR beta chain is from a study of CD4 T cells in relation to SARS-CoV-2 and coronaviruses. The study's findings and limits: The cross-reactivity analysis covered only spike protein, not other viral proteins.

Using immunoSEQ multiplex PCR, the repertoire was profiled, and TCRdb retains in-frame clones only, with some absent. The table has some 35,000 clones, approximately 77% seen once; the top ten hold approximately 4.5%. 80,000 to 100,000 naive or memory CD4+ cells were cultured with CEF peptides for under 12 days. Comments on this clone: Its specificity is not known.

This receptor was taken from an adult with COVID-19. Sequencing was done on a sample of naive CD4+ T cells from PBMCs, cultured in vitro. Stated subset: naive CD4+ T cells isolated by negative enrichment.

The CDR3 is CASSYSLNSPLHF. The CDR3 bases are TGTGCCAGCAGTTACTCCCTCAATTCACCCCTCCACTTT. This chain uses TRBV6-5 with TRBJ1-6; D is undetermined. The germline CDR1 and CDR2 sequences are MNHEY and SVGAGI. Trimming stripped 0 bases from V and 7 bases from J, with 4 bases between. The CDR3 loop spans 13 amino acids.